This T cell receptor beta chain comes out of a study of regulatory T cells in long-lasting Graves disease. The authors built TCR beta libraries using iRepertoire HTBI primers and Arm-PCR of CDR3 regions. A single record per CDR3 protein comes from TCRdb applying MiXCR to the multiplex PCR reads. The sample consists of around 460,000 distinct CDR3 sequences, roughly 15% of them appearing once. Described time point: newly diagnosed GD, antithyroid drugs for less than 3 months. The authors made the TCR library using RNA they extracted from PBMCs. This sample also appeared in a second study, on T cells in Graves' hyperthyroidism and ophthalmopathy.

The TCR comes from a woman in her forties or fifties with Graves disease. The sequenced sample was peripheral blood mononuclear cells (PBMCs), obtained at new diagnosis, from a patient treated with antithyroid drugs.

The CDR3 DNA follows: TGTGCCAGCAGTGAATCTACAGGTTCCTACGAGCAGTACTTC. It codes for CASSESTGSYEQYF. The rearrangement joins TRBV25-1 to TRBJ2-7; D is perhaps TRBD1 (5 bases). V gave up 1 base and J gave up 1 base, with 8 bases separating them. Germline V CDR1 and CDR2: MGHDK, SYGVNS. The CDR3 totals 14 residues.